This section outlines one TCR beta chain sequence together with its context. Its cognate antigen is unknown. Using a J-beta primer mix together with a sample-barcoded 5' primer, a second PCR was run for roughly 6 to 12 cycles. There were at least 2.5 million CDR3-containing paired-end reads obtained from each sample. TCRdb reprocessed the 5' RACE reads via MiXCR and lists one record per CDR3 protein. Of hundreds of thousands of distinct CDR3 sequences in the sample, approximately 30% were seen once. The V and J ends lost 10 bases and 4 bases, in that order; junction bases with no gene match: 9. Germline V gene lookup returns CDR1 MNHEY and CDR2 SVGAGI. This CDR3 has 13 amino acids. The sample belongs to a study of blood T cells in healthy people across ages. Study findings and constraints: Diversity of TCR beta correlated strongly with naive T cell percentage.

The TCR originated in a woman older than 75 in good health. Sequencing was carried out using blood. The chain uses TRBV6-5 and TRBJ2-7; 8 bases are a match to TRBD1. The CDR3: CANSHDRGYEQYF. CDR3 nucleotides: TGTGCCAACAGCCACGACAGGGGTTACGAGCAGTACTTC.